This T cell receptor beta chain was observed in a study of blood T cell repertoires in COVID-19. A word on this clone: Other DNA sequences from this sample encode an identical CDR3 as well.

The germline V gene has CDR1 LGHNA and CDR2 YSLEER. The length of the CDR3 is 13 residues. The V end lost 0 bases, the J end lost 6 bases, and 6 bases lay between the germline ends. Only in-frame clones appear in the TCRdb table, and some are missing; sequencing was by immunoSEQ multiplex PCR. This sample yields over 200,000 clones, of which about 88% are seen a single time; 0.99% belongs to the top ten. Material: peripheral blood. The sequence came from a woman aged 40-49 years who had recovered from COVID-19. The chain recombines TRBV4-3 with TRBJ1-5, with D unclear. The CDR3: CASSQDRGQPQHF. The CDR3 DNA is TGCGCCAGCAGCCAAGATCGCGGTCAGCCCCAGCATTTT.